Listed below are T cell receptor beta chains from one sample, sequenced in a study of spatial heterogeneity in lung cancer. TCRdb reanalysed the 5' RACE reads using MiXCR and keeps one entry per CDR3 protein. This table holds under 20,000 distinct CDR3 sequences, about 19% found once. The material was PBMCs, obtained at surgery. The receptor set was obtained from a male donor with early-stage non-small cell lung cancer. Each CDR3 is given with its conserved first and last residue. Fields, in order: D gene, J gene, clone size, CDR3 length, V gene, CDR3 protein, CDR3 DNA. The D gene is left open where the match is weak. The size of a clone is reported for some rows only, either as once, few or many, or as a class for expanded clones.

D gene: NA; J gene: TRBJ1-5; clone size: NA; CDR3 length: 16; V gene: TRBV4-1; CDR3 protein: CASSQGHSVGNQPQHF; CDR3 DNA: TGCGCCAGCAGCCAAGGCCATTCTGTGGGTAATCAGCCCCAGCATTTT
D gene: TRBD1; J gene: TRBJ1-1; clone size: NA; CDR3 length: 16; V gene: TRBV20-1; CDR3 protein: CSARGWITGGNTEAFF; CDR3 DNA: TGCAGTGCTAGAGGCTGGATAACAGGGGGGAACACTGAAGCTTTCTTT
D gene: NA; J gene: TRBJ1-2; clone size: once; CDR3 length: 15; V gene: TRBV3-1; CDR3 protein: CASSQVGRINYGYTF; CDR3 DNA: TGTGCCAGCAGCCAAGTGGGCAGGATAAACTATGGCTACACCTTC
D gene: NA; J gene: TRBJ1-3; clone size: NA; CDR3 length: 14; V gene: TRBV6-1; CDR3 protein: CASSEMGSGNTIYF; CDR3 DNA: TGTGCCAGCAGTGAAATGGGATCTGGAAACACCATATATTTT
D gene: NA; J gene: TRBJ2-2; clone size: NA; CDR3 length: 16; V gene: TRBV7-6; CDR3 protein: CASSFRRGPNTGELFF; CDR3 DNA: TGTGCCAGCAGCTTCCGCCGGGGGCCGAACACCGGGGAGCTGTTTTTT
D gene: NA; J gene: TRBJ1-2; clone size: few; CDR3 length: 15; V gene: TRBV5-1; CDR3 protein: CASSLEVGGDYGYTF; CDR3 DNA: TGCGCCAGCAGCTTGGAGGTGGGAGGGGACTATGGCTACACCTTC
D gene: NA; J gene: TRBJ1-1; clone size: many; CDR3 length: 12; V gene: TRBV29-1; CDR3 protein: CSVDTGLGEAFF; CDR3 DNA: TGCAGCGTTGACACAGGGCTAGGCGAAGCTTTCTTT
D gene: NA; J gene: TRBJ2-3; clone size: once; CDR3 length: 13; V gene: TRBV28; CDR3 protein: CASKLSGTDTQYF; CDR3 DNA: TGTGCCAGCAAACTCTCGGGAACAGATACGCAGTATTTT
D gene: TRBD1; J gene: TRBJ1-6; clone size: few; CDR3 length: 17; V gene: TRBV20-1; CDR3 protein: CSARDSTGQSYNSPLHF; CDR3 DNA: TGCAGTGCTAGAGATTCTACGGGACAGTCCTATAATTCACCCCTCCACTTT
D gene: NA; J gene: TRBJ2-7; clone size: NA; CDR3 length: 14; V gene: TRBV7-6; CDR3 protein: CASSIRDTFYEQYF; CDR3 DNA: TGTGCCAGCAGCATCCGGGACACCTTCTACGAGCAGTACTTC
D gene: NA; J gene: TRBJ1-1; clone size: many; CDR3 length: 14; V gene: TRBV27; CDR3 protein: CASSLSPGGTEAFF; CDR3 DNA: TGTGCCAGCAGTTTAAGCCCCGGAGGCACTGAAGCTTTCTTT
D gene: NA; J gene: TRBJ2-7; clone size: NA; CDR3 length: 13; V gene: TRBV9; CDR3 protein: CASSVDGTYEQYF; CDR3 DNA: TGTGCCAGCAGCGTTGACGGGACCTACGAGCAGTACTTC
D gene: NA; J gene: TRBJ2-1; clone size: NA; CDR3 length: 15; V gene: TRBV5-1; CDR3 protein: CASSPAGDFYNEQFF; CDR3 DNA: TGCGCCAGCAGCCCGGCTGGGGATTTCTACAATGAGCAGTTCTTC
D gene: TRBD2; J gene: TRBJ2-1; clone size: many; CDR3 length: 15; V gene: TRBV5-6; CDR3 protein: CASSFRTSGYNEQFF; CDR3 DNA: TGTGCCAGCAGCTTCAGGACTAGCGGATACAATGAGCAGTTCTTC
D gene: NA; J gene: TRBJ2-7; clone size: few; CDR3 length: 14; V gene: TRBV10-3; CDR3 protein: CAISDALGPGEQYF; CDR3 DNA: TGTGCCATCAGCGACGCCCTTGGCCCGGGGGAGCAGTACTTC
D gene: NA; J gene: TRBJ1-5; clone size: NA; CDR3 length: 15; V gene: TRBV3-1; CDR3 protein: CASSQGGRGYQPQHF; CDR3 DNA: TGTGCCAGCAGCCAAGGAGGGAGAGGATATCAGCCCCAGCATTTT
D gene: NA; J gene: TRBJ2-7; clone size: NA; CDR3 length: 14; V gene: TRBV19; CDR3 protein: CASSQGQSSYEQYF; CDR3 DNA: TGTGCCAGTAGCCAGGGGCAAAGCTCCTACGAGCAGTACTTC
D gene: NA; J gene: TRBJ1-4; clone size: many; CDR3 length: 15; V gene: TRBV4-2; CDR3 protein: CASSQVRANNEKLFF; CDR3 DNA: TGTGCCAGCAGCCAAGTGAGGGCAAATAATGAAAAACTGTTTTTT